This entry describes one T cell receptor (beta chain). The sample originates from a study of blood T cell repertoires in COVID-19. Study-level background: The cDNA or gDNA used as material had been derived from T cells, B-cell-depleted T cells, or PBMCs.

The V gene's germline CDR1 is DFQATT and CDR2 SNEGSKA (reference sequence). The CDR3 runs 11 residues. The germline V and J ends were trimmed by 1 base and 8 bases, with 8 bases remaining between them. Original handling: Cell counts per sample came from amplifying reference gene primers. The repertoire was sequenced with immunoSEQ multiplex PCR; TCRdb's copy has only in-frame clones and lacks some. The V and J calls and clone size were taken over from that table, and D and trimming were inferred from the DNA. This table holds just over 150,000 clones, approximately 92% found once. The sequencing sample was made of peripheral blood. The J gene is TRBJ1-2, the V gene TRBV20-1; no clear D gene. This clonotype was sampled from a woman aged 50 to 60 with acute or convalescent COVID-19. CDR3 sequence reads: CSARVMEGYTF. CDR3 DNA sequence: TGCAGTGCTAGAGTAATGGAGGGCTACACCTTC.